Following are 10 T cell receptor beta chains from one sample sequenced in a study of shared clonotypes between healthy human individuals. This table comes from immunoSEQ multiplex PCR, and its TCRdb copy is limited to in-frame clones, with some not included. The sample includes roughly 2.5 million clones, roughly 92% of them seen just once. The sequenced sample was naive CD4+ T cells sorted from blood. Noted subset: CD45RA+ positively selected. These receptors originate from a man aged 18-30 years in good health.

The chain employs TRBV10-3 and TRBJ1-2; 8 bases align to TRBD1. The CDR3 runs to 16 residues. V lost 2 bases, J lost 6 bases, and 11 bases stayed unmatched. Per germline, CDR1 ENHRY and CDR2 SYGVKD. The CDR3 spells CAISEKSGTGLDGYTF. CDR3 in DNA: TGTGCCATCAGTGAGAAATCCGGGACAGGACTAGATGGCTACACCTTC.

V usage is TRBV6-5 and J usage is TRBJ2-7; TRBD2 aligns across 13 bases. Germline CDR1 and CDR2: MNHEY and SVGAGI. The CDR3 has 16 amino acids. Trimming removed 2 bases from V and 5 bases from J; junction bases left unmatched: 6. The CDR3 sequence is CASSYPGTSGIHEQYF. The CDR3 DNA follows: TGTGCCAGCAGTTACCCTGGGACTAGCGGGATCCACGAGCAGTACTTC.

The V gene is TRBV29-1, the J gene TRBJ2-2; possibly TRBD2 for D (7 bases). The CDR3 consists of 17 residues. Germline CDR1 SQVTM, CDR2 ANQGSEA. The germline V and J ends were trimmed by 5 bases and 5 bases, with 24 bases remaining between them. The CDR3 protein is CSVSLGGTLLRTGELFF. In nucleotides, the CDR3 is TGCAGCGTTTCTCTGGGGGGGACACTCCTAAGGACCGGGGAGCTGTTTTTT.

The chain couples TRBV10-3 to TRBJ2-5; D might be TRBD1 (6 bases). Between the trimmed V and J ends, which lost 3 bases and 0 bases, there was a span of 14 bases. Germline values: CDR1 ENHRY, CDR2 SYGVKD. This CDR3 contains 16 residues. The CDR3 DNA reads TGTGCCATCAGTGACCGCGCCGGGACACACCAAGAGACCCAGTACTTC. Amino acids: CAISDRAGTHQETQYF.

V usage is TRBV4-3 and J usage is TRBJ2-1; 8 positions agree with TRBD2. CDR3 length: 17 residues. Unmatched junction bases numbered 9, after V lost 1 base and J lost 4 bases. Germline assignment: CDR1 LGHNA and CDR2 YSLEER. CDR3 amino acids: CASSQVLGGLAYNEQFF. The DNA for the CDR3 is TGCGCCAGCAGCCAAGTTTTGGGCGGACTAGCTTACAATGAGCAGTTCTTC.

The chain uses TRBV7-9 and TRBJ1-1; 9 bases are shared with TRBD1. Germline loops: CDR1 SEHNR, CDR2 FQNEAQ (reference sequence). The CDR3 length is 14 residues. The V segment lost 8 bases and the J segment 1 base; nucleotides outside the gene matches: 5. The CDR3 nucleotides are TGTGCCAGCCTAATGGACAGGGGGAACACTGAAGCTTTCTTT. It codes for CASLMDRGNTEAFF.

Comments on this clone: The same CDR3 arises from other DNA sequences in this sample as well. This sequence joins TRBV5-1 and TRBJ1-1; D gene unclear. The CDR3 loop spans 14 amino acids. Trimming removed 5 bases at V and 0 bases at J, with 11 bases between. Germline CDR1 and CDR2: SGHRS and YFSETQ. In nucleotides, the CDR3 is TGCGCCAGCAGTTCTGGACTGCTGAACACTGAAGCTTTCTTT. Protein: CASSSGLLNTEAFF.

The V gene is TRBV11-2, the J gene TRBJ1-4; TRBD1 matches at 9 bases. The CDR3 sequence is 14 residues long. V lost 6 bases to trimming and J lost 10 bases; unmatched junction nucleotides: 9. Germline V lookup: CDR1 SGHAT, CDR2 FQNNGV. CDR3 amino acids: CASRSGTGYGKLFF. Here the CDR3 DNA reads TGTGCCAGCAGATCCGGGACAGGGTACGGAAAACTGTTTTTT.

The genes are TRBV9 and TRBJ2-5, with D maybe TRBD1 (6 bases). The germline V gene encodes CDR1 SGDLS and CDR2 YYNGEE. CDR3 length: 15 amino acids. Trimming took off 3 bases at V and 1 base at J, with 13 bases between the two ends. CDR3 protein: CASSGKTGIQETQYF. In DNA, the CDR3 is TGTGCCAGCAGCGGAAAAACAGGGATCCAAGAGACCCAGTACTTC.

J is TRBJ2-7 and V is TRBV2; perhaps TRBD2 as D (6 bases). Trimming removed 2 bases from V and 4 bases from J, with 12 bases in between. There are 14 residues in the CDR3. Germline V gene sequence: CDR1 SNHLY, CDR2 FYNNEI. CDR3 sequence: CASSELYRGYEQYF. CDR3 coding DNA: TGTGCCAGCAGTGAATTATACCGGGGGTACGAGCAGTACTTC.